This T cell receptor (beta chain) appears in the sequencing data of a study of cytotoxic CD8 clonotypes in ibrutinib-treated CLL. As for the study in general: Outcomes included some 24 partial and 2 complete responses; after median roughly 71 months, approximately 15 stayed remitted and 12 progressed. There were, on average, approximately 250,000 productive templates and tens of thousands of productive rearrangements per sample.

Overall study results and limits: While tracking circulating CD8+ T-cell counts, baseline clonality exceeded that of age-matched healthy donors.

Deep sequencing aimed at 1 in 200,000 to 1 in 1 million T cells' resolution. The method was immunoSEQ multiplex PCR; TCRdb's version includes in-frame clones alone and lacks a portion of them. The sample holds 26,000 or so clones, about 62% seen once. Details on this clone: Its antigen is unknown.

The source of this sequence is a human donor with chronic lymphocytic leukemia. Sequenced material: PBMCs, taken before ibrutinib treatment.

The CDR3 region is CASKTSGTDTQYF. The CDR3 DNA sequence: TGCGCCAGCAAAACTAGCGGCACAGATACGCAGTATTTT. V and J are TRBV10-2 and TRBJ2-3; 7 nucleotides match TRBD2. The CDR3 is 13 amino acids. The trim removed 7 bases at V and 1 base at J, leaving 2 bases unmatched. CDR1 is WSHSY and CDR2 is SAAADI in the germline V gene.